This TCR beta chain came from a study of blood T cell repertoires in COVID-19. Background on the study: Whether acute or convalescent, the COVID-19 samples came from the United States, Italy and Spain. In each case, the material was cDNA or gDNA derived from T cells, B-cell-depleted T cells, or PBMCs.

The sample holds one count of this clone. The method was immunoSEQ multiplex PCR; TCRdb's version includes in-frame clones alone and lacks a portion of them. This sample yields under 200,000 clones, of which 80% are seen a single time; around 3.2% belongs to the top ten. Participants were aged roughly 18 to 90 years, lived in over 20 US areas, and enrolled virtually. Two negative PCRs, clearance, or symptom resolution had been documented for recovered Cohort 3 donors. The CDR3 covers 16 residues. V dropped 2 bases and J dropped 0 bases, with 11 bases sitting between them. Looked up from germline, CDR1 is PRHDT and CDR2 is FYEKMQ (reference sequence).

Sequenced sample: PBMCs or T cells enriched from blood (not recorded which). The sequence derives from a woman aged 60-75 years who had recovered from COVID-19. The chain joins TRBV13 to TRBJ1-3, with unresolved D. In nucleotides, the CDR3 is TGTGCCAGCAGCTTAAGGGAGCTCGGCTCTGGAAACACCATATATTTT. This codes for CASSLRELGSGNTIYF. Complete variable domain (other parts from reference TRBV13 and TRBJ1-3): AAGVIQSPRHLIKEKRETATLKCYPIPRHDTVYWYQQGPGQDPQFLISFYEKMQSDKGSIPDRFSAQQFSDYHSELNMSSLELGDSALYFCASSLRELGSGNTIYFGEGSWLTVV.